This is a list of T cell receptor beta chains from one sample in a study of cytomegalovirus exposure and HLA in healthy donors. Profiled with immunoSEQ multiplex PCR; TCRdb holds only in-frame clones, not every one. The sample records 110,000 or so clones, approximately 86% being singletons. Sequencing input: PBMCs. The receptors originated from a man between 18 and 29 years old in good health and CMV-seronegative. Each CDR3 is given with its conserved first and last residue. The D gene is left open where the match is weak. Expanded clones get a size class; other rows say once, few or many, or leave the size out.

size,V,J,D,DNA,CDR3
once,TRBV11-2,TRBJ2-1,.,TGTGCCAGCAGCCTATTCCTAGCGAACAATGAGCAGTTCTTC,CASSLFLANNEQFF
.,TRBV5-1,TRBJ2-6,.,TGCGCCAGCAGCTTGGCCACTCGAGGCGGGGCCAACGTCCTGACTTTC,CASSLATRGGANVLTF
once,TRBV6-5,TRBJ2-5,TRBD2,TGTGCCAGCAGTTACCGGGGGAGGGTCGAGACCCAGTACTTC,CASSYRGRVETQYF
.,TRBV7-9,TRBJ1-1,.,TGTGCCAGCAGCCGTGAACTCATGAACACTGAAGCTTTCTTT,CASSRELMNTEAFF
once,TRBV19,TRBJ2-2,TRBD2,TGTGCCAGTAGTAACCCCCTGCGGGAGGTCACCGGGGAGCTGTTTTTT,CASSNPLREVTGELFF
.,TRBV21-1,TRBJ2-5,.,TGTGCCAGCAGGACTAACGGGGGACAGGACCAAGAGACCCAGTACTTC,CASRTNGGQDQETQYF
.,TRBV7-6,TRBJ1-4,.,TGTGCCAGCACCTTGAGGTCCGGGTATAATGAAAAACTGTTTTTT,CASTLRSGYNEKLFF
once,TRBV5-4,TRBJ2-5,TRBD1,TGTGCCAGCAGCAGGAACAGGGGTTCGGGGGAGACCCAGTACTTC,CASSRNRGSGETQYF
once,TRBV19,TRBJ1-2,.,TGTGCCAGTAGCCCCCAGATTAACTATGGCTACACCTTC,CASSPQINYGYTF
.,TRBV5-4,TRBJ1-3,TRBD1,TGTGCCAGCAGCTTTGGACAGGCTGGAAACACCATATATTTT,CASSFGQAGNTIYF
.,TRBV6-5,TRBJ2-2,.,TGTGCCAGCAGTTCCCACCTAGTTGAGACCGGGGAGCTGTTTTTT,CASSSHLVETGELFF
.,TRBV11-2,TRBJ2-5,.,TGTGCCAGCAGCTTAGAGAACGGTCCGGGGACCCAGTACTTC,CASSLENGPGTQYF
.,TRBV6-6,TRBJ2-7,TRBD2,TGTGCCAGCAGTTTATCTACTAGCGGGAGAACCTACGAGCAGTACTTC,CASSLSTSGRTYEQYF
.,TRBV18,TRBJ2-7,.,TGTGCCAGCTCACCACTCCGGGTTGCCGCCTTAAGCTCCTACGAGCAGTACTTC,CASSPLRVAALSSYEQYF
.,TRBV11-3,TRBJ2-7,TRBD2,TGTGCCAGCAGCTGGACTAGCGGGAGCTCCTACGAGCAGTACTTC,CASSWTSGSSYEQYF
.,TRBV5-1,TRBJ2-7,TRBD1,TGCGCCAGCAGCTTAGCTGGGACAGGTATAACCTACGAGCAGTACTTC,CASSLAGTGITYEQYF
.,TRBV11-2,TRBJ2-1,TRBD2,TGTGCCAGCAGCTTGGGAACTAGCGACAATGAGCAGTTCTTC,CASSLGTSDNEQFF
.,TRBV7-3,TRBJ2-7,.,TGTGCCAGCAGCTCGGCTGGGGGACTCTACGAGCAGTACTTC,CASSSAGGLYEQYF
.,TRBV4-3,TRBJ2-7,.,TGCGCCAGCAGCCAGGAATGGACAGCCCACTACGAGCAGTACTTC,CASSQEWTAHYEQYF
few,TRBV6-1,TRBJ1-1,TRBD1,TGTGCCAGCAGTGAAGCAGCAGGGGGAACTGAAGCTTTCTTT,CASSEAAGGTEAFF
.,TRBV6-1,TRBJ2-5,.,TGTGCCAGCAACCCGGAGTTCAGAGAGACCCAGTACTTC,CASNPEFRETQYF
.,TRBV27,TRBJ2-3,TRBD1,TGTGCCAGCAGTCCGCACCGTTTTTCCGGGACAGGGTCAGATACGCAGTATTTT,CASSPHRFSGTGSDTQYF
.,TRBV15,TRBJ2-5,.,TGTGCCACCAGCAGAGATCTGGGGACACAAGAGACCCAGTACTTC,CATSRDLGTQETQYF
few,TRBV4-3,TRBJ1-3,.,TGCGCCAGCAGCCAAGTTGCCTCTCGGGTGTTTGGAAACACCATATATTTT,CASSQVASRVFGNTIYF
few,TRBV5-4,TRBJ1-2,TRBD1,TGTGCCAGCAGCTATACAGGGGCCTATGGCTACACCTTC,CASSYTGAYGYTF
.,TRBV10-3,TRBJ2-1,TRBD2,TGTGCCATCAGCGCCCTCGGCGGGAGCTCGGGCAATGAGCAGTTCTTC,CAISALGGSSGNEQFF
.,TRBV2,TRBJ1-6,.,TGTGCCAGCAGCTCCCATTCACCCCTCCACTTT,CASSSHSPLHF
.,TRBV9,TRBJ1-1,TRBD1,TGTGCCAGCAGCGCCCGACAGGGGCAGAACACTGAAGCTTTCTTT,CASSARQGQNTEAFF
.,TRBV7-2,TRBJ1-1,.,TGTGCCAGCAGCTTAGCGAGCAAGAACACTGAAGCTTTCTTT,CASSLASKNTEAFF
.,TRBV5-1,TRBJ2-1,.,TGCGCCAGCAGCTTGGCCGCCCCGCGGGATGAGCAGTTCTTC,CASSLAAPRDEQFF
.,TRBV4-1,TRBJ1-1,.,TGCGCCAGCAGCCAAGATTTAGTGGCCTTGGGGGGGACCACTGAAGCTTTCTTT,CASSQDLVALGGTTEAFF
.,TRBV29-1,TRBJ2-7,.,TGCAGCGTTCAACTAGCAGACTACGAGCAGTACTTC,CSVQLADYEQYF
few,TRBV12-5,TRBJ1-5,.,TGTGCTAGTGGTGAAGCGTATAGCAATCAGCCCCAGCATTTT,CASGEAYSNQPQHF
.,TRBV27,TRBJ2-7,.,TGTGCCAGCAGTTCCGGACAATACTACGAGCAGTACTTC,CASSSGQYYEQYF
.,TRBV5-1,TRBJ1-1,.,TGCGCCAGCAGCTTGAGAACTGGCAGGGACACTGAAGCTTTCTTT,CASSLRTGRDTEAFF
.,TRBV5-1,TRBJ2-7,TRBD1,TGCGCCAGCAGCCCGGACGGGACAGGTGCCTACGAGCAGTACTTC,CASSPDGTGAYEQYF
.,TRBV28,TRBJ2-7,TRBD2,TGTGCCAGCAGTTTATGGGCGGGAGGAAAATACGAGCAGTACTTC,CASSLWAGGKYEQYF
.,TRBV7-2,TRBJ1-4,.,TGTGCCAGCAGCTCGCAGGGAGGTAATGAAAAACTGTTTTTT,CASSSQGGNEKLFF
.,TRBV30,TRBJ2-3,TRBD1,TGTGCCTGGAGCACAAGGACAGGGAGTATTACAGATACGCAGTATTTT,CAWSTRTGSITDTQYF
.,TRBV10-3,TRBJ2-7,.,TGTGCCTTAGGGGAAGACAGCTCCTACGAGCAGTACTTC,CALGEDSSYEQYF
.,TRBV5-5,TRBJ2-3,TRBD1,TGCGCCAGCAGCCAGGACAGGGGTTTGGGGTCTAGCACAGATACGCAGTATTTT,CASSQDRGLGSSTDTQYF